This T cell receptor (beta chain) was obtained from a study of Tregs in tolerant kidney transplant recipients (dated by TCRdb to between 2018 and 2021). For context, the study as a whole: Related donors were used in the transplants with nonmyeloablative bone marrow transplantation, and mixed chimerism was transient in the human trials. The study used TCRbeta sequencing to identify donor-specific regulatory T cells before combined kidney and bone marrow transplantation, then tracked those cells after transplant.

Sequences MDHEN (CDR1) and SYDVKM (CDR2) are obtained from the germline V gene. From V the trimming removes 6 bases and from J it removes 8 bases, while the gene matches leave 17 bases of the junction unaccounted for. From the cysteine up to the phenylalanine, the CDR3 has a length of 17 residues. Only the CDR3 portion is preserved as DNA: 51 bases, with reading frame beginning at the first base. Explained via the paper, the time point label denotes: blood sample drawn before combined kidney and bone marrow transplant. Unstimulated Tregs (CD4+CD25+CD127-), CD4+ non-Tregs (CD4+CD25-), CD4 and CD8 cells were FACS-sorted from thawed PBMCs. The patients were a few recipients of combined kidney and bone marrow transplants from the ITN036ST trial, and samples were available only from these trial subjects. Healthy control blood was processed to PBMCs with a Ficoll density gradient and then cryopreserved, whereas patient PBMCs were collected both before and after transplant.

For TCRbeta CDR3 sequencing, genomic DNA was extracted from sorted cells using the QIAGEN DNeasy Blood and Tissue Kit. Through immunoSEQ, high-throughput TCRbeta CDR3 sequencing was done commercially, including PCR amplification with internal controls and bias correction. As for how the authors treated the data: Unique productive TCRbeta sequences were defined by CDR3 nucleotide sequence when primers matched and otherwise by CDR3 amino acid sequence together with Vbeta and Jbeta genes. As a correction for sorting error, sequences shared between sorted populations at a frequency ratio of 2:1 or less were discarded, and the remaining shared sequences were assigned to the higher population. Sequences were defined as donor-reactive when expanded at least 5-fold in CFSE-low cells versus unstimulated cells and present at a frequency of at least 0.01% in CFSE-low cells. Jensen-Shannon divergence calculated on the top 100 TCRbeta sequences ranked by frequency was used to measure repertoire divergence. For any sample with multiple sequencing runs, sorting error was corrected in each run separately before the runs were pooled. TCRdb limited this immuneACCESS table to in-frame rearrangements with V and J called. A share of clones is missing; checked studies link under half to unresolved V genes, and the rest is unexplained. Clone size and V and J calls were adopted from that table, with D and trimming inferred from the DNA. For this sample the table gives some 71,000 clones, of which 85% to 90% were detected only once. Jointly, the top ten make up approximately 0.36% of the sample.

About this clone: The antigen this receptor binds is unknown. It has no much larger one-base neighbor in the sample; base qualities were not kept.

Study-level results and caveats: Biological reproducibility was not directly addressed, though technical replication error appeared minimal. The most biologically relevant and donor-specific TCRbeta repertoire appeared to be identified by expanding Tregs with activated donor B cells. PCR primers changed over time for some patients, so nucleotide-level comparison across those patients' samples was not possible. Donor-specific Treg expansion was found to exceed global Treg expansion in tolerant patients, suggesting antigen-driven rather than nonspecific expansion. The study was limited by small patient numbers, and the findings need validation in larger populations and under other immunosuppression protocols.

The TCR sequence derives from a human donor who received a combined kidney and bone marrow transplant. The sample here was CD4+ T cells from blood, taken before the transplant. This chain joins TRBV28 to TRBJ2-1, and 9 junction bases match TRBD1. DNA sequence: TGTGCCAGCAGCGCATATACCAACAGGGGGCGGATAGATGAGCAGTTCTTC. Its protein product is CASSAYTNRGRIDEQFF.